What follows is one T cell receptor (beta chain) and its context. Peripheral blood came from all dose cohorts at three timepoints. In germline, CDR1 is WNHNN, CDR2 SYGVQD (reference sequence). J lost 1 base, V lost 4 bases, and 16 bases had no gene match. There are 19 residues in the CDR3. Profiled with immunoSEQ multiplex PCR; TCRdb holds only in-frame clones, not every one. This sample has more than 75,000 clones, with approximately 91% found just once. The record originates from a study of OX40 agonist ivuxolimab in advanced cancers. For the study at large: Dose-escalation patients suffered from hepatocellular carcinoma, melanoma, renal cell or head and neck cancer.

The chain is built from TRBV10-1 and TRBJ2-3; TRBD1 matches at 8 bases. The receptor comes from an adult with an advanced solid tumor such as melanoma, head and neck, liver or kidney cancer. The input for sequencing was CD4+ or CD8+ T cells sorted from blood, taken in a trial of the OX40 agonist ivuxolimab. The CDR3: CASSGSRDRSKYGTDTQYF. For the CDR3, the DNA is TGCGCCAGCAGTGGTTCTCGGGACAGGAGCAAATACGGCACAGATACGCAGTATTTT.